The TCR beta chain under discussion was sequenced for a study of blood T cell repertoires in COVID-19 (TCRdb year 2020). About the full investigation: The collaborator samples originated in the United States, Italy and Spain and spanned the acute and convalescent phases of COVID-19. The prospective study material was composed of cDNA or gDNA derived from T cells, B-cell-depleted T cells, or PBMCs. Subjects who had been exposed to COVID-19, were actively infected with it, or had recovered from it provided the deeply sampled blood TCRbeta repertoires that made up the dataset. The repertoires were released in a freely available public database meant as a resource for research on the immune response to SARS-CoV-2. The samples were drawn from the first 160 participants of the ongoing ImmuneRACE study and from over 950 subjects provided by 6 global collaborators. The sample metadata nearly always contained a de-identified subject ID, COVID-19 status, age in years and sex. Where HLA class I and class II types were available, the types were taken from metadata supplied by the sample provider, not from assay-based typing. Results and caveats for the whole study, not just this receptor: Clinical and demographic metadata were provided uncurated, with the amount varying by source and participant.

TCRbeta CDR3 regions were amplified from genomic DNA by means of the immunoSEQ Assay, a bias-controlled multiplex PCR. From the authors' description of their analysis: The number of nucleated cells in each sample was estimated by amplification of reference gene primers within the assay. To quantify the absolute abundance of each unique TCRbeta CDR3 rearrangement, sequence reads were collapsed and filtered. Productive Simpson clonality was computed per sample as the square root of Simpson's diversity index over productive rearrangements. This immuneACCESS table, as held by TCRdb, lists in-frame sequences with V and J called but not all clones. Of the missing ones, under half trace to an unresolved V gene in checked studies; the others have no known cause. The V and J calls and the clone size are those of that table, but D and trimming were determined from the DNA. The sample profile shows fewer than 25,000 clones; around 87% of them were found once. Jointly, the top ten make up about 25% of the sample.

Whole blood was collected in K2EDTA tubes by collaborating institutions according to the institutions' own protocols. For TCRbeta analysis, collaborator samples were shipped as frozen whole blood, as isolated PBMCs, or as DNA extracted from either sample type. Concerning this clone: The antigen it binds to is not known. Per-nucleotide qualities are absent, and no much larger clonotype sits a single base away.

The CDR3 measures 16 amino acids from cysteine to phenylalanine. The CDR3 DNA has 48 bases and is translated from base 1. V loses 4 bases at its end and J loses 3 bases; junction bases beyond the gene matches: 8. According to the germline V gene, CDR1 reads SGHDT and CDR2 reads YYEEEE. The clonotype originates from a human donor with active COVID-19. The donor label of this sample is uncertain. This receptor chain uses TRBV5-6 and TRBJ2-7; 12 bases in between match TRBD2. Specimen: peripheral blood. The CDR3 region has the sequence CASSPRTSGTFYEQYF. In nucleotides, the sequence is TGTGCCAGCAGCCCCAGGACTAGCGGGACTTTCTACGAGCAGTACTTC.